The 6 T cell receptor beta chains in this list originate from one sample, sequenced in a study of T cells in narcolepsy. Sequencing was performed with immunoSEQ multiplex PCR; in TCRdb, only in-frame clones are kept and a portion is missing. The data show roughly 34,000 clones, less than 85% seen once. Material for sequencing was CD45RA- memory CD4+ T cells from PBMCs. The source of these receptors is a human donor with narcolepsy.

This chain joins TRBV28 and TRBJ1-6; D is unresolved. The CDR3 spans 16 residues. The V gene's germline CDR1 is MDHEN and CDR2 SYDVKM. Deletions cut 2 bases from V and 8 bases from J, with 16 bases between. For the CDR3, the DNA is TGTGCCAGCAGTTTAAACCTGGGGTGGGCCTATTCACCCCTCCACTTT. Protein sequence: CASSLNLGWAYSPLHF. The full variable domain, rest sourced from reference TRBV28 and TRBJ1-6, is DVKVTQSSRYLVKRTGEKVFLECVQDMDHENMFWYRQDPGLGLRLIYFSYDVKMKEKGDIPEGYSVSREKKERFSLILESASTNQTSMYLCASSLNLGWAYSPLHFGNGTRLTVT.

This chain uses TRBV5-1 with TRBJ1-2; D not resolved. V lost 0 bases and J lost 6, with 6 bases in between. CDR1 and CDR2 from the germline V gene are SGHRS and YFSETQ. CDR3 length: 12 amino acids. This CDR3 reads CASSLDLHGYTF. Written as DNA, the CDR3 is TGCGCCAGCAGCTTGGATCTTCATGGCTACACCTTC.

The chain couples TRBV18 to TRBJ2-1; no definite D call. This CDR3 comprises 12 residues. V lost 3 bases and J lost 6, with 6 bases in between. The germline CDR1 and CDR2 sequences are KGHSH and LQKENI. Here the CDR3 reads CASSPYGNEQFF. For the CDR3, the DNA is TGTGCCAGCTCACCCTATGGCAATGAGCAGTTCTTC.

The chain couples TRBV7-2 to TRBJ2-3; D remains ambiguous. The CDR3 is made up of 14 amino acids. In germline, CDR1 is SGHTA, CDR2 FQGNSA. Trimming removed 5 bases at V and 2 bases at J, with 11 bases between. In nucleotides, the CDR3 is TGTGCCAGCAGCCTCGGTAGGCCCACAGATACGCAGTATTTT. Translation: CASSLGRPTDTQYF.

The V call is TRBV14, the J call TRBJ2-6; D tentatively fits TRBD1 or TRBD2 (5 bases each). Germline V lookup: CDR1 SGHDN, CDR2 FVKESK. CDR3 length: 20 amino acids. Deletions cut 5 bases from V and 0 bases from J, with 23 bases between. CDR3 region: CASSYIAFGAPDSGANVLTF. CDR3 coding DNA: TGTGCCAGCAGCTATATTGCTTTCGGGGCCCCAGACTCTGGGGCCAACGTCCTGACTTTC.

The chain recombines TRBV30 with TRBJ1-2; 7 nucleotides agree with TRBD1. The V gene's germline CDR1 is GTSNPN and CDR2 SVGIG (reference sequence). J gave up 3 bases and V 3 bases, and 1 base lay outside the gene matches. The CDR3 sequence is 12 residues long. The CDR3 DNA is TGTGCCTGGAGCACAGGGGACTATGGCTACACCTTC. Its translation: CAWSTGDYGYTF. The entire variable domain, with the rest obtained from reference TRBV30 and TRBJ1-2, is as follows: SQTIHQWPATLVQPVGSPLSLECTVEGTSNPNLYWYRQAAGRGLQLLFYSVGIGQISSEVPQNLSASRPQDRQFILSSKKLLLSDSGFYLCAWSTGDYGYTFGSGTRLTVV.